This T cell receptor beta chain is drawn from a study of T-cell memory formation after mild COVID-19. Study at large: Across donors, TCR clusters were largely donor specific. Whole-study findings and limits: The study detected some responding clones in pre-infection memory, suggesting cross-reactive memory joined. The study found balanced CD4/CD8 in clones contracting day 15 to 85 and a CD4+ lean in later expanders.

V was pared by 0 bases and J by 3 bases, with 10 bases between. Germline-derived CDR1 and CDR2 are SGHRS and YFSETQ. This CDR3 is 14 amino acids long. From 5'RACE with constant-segment primers came TCR alpha and TCR beta cDNA libraries that carried sample barcodes and UMIs. TCRdb reprocessed the 5' RACE reads with MiXCR, giving one entry per CDR3 protein. Among approximately 300,000 distinct CDR3 sequences listed, approximately 16% were seen once. This clonotype has only a few counts. The antigen is not known. This sequence originates from a young man who had mild COVID-19 (a few samples of this study predate the infection). Cell type and time point are not known. This chain uses TRBV5-1 with TRBJ2-7, with a possible D match to TRBD2 (5 bases). The specimen was PBMCs or a T cell subset sorted from them (not recorded which). CDR3 protein: CASSLVAGSYEQYV. DNA of the CDR3: TGCGCCAGCAGCTTGGTCGCGGGCAGCTACGAGCAGTACGTC.